A single sample is the source of the 30 T cell receptor beta chains below, sequenced in a study of blood T cell repertoires in COVID-19 (dated by TCRdb to the early 2020s). Libraries came from the immunoSEQ multiplex PCR assay. This is the immuneACCESS table as TCRdb keeps it, with only in-frame sequences that have V and J called. A part of the clones is gone; compared with another copy, unresolved V genes explain less than half, and the rest is unexplained. Across this sample there are 250,000 to 300,000 clones, with about nine tenths seen only once. The ten largest clones take up less than 2.5% of the sample. The specimen sequenced was peripheral blood. These receptor sequences come from a man aged 45 to 65 with acute or convalescent COVID-19.

The chain employs TRBV7-9 and TRBJ2-5, with 7 bases identical to TRBD2. V was pared by 5 bases and J by 1 base, with 7 bases of the junction left unmatched. Per the germline V gene, CDR1 is SEHNR and CDR2 is FQNEAQ (reference sequence). CDR3 size: 15 residues. In nucleotides, the CDR3 is TGTGCCAGCAGCCCAGGGAGGGGTACCCAAGAGACCCAGTACTTC. This sequence encodes CASSPGRGTQETQYF.

The chain couples TRBV13 to TRBJ1-2; 8 bases match TRBD1. J was trimmed by 8 bases and V by 1 base; bases with no gene match: 6. The CDR3 has 14 residues. Germline V gene sequence: CDR1 PRHDT, CDR2 FYEKMQ (reference sequence). DNA of the CDR3: TGTGCCAGCAGCTTAGAGGACAGGGCTTCGGGCTACACCTTC. It encodes CASSLEDRASGYTF.

Here the CDR3 reads CASAAPSGGADEQFF. CDR3 DNA sequence: TGTGCTAGTGCCGCGCCTAGCGGGGGGGCCGATGAGCAGTTCTTC. This sequence joins TRBV12-5 and TRBJ2-1, with 12 bases identical to TRBD2. This CDR3 is 15 amino acids long. V shed 7 bases, J shed 8 bases, and the junction held 9 bases outside the gene matches. Germline CDR1 is LGHNT and CDR2 is FRNRAP. Supplemented by reference TRBV12-5 and TRBJ2-1, the full variable domain reads DARVTQTPRHKVTEMGQEVTMRCQPILGHNTVFWYRQTMMQGLELLAYFRNRAPLDDSGMPKDRFSAEMPDATLATLKIQPSEPRDSAVYFCASAAPSGGADEQFFGPGTRLTVL.

The rearrangement links TRBV2 to TRBJ2-1; TRBD1 matches 10 bases. In germline, CDR1 is SNHLY, CDR2 FYNNEI. The CDR3 sequence is 14 residues long. V shed 9 bases and J 6 bases; nucleotides not matched to a gene: 8. CDR3 region: CASSRDRGVNEQFF. For the CDR3, the DNA is TGTGCCAGTTCCCGGGACAGGGGCGTCAATGAGCAGTTCTTC.

The sample holds one count of this clone. V usage is TRBV5-8 and J usage is TRBJ1-1, with a tentative D call TRBD1 (6 bases). Germline assignment: CDR1 SGHTS and CDR2 YDEGEE. Deletions cut 0 bases from V and 4 bases from J, with 16 bases between. The CDR3 has 16 amino acids. CDR3 nucleotides: TGTGCCAGCAGCTTGGCCCCACAGGGTTGGGGCACTGAAGCTTTCTTT. Protein: CASSLAPQGWGTEAFF.

The rearrangement links TRBV3-1 (or the pseudogene TRBV3-2) to TRBJ2-3; maybe TRBD2 (7 bases). CDR3 length: 15 amino acids. Germline CDR1 reads LGHDT; CDR2 reads YNNKEL (reference sequence). V was trimmed by 4 bases and J by 0 bases, leaving 11 bases between them. CDR3 nucleotide sequence: TGTGCCAGCAGCCCACGGGGGGCTAGCACAGATACGCAGTATTTT. Encoded protein: CASSPRGASTDTQYF.

On this clone itself: This may be a read error: a much more frequent sequence differs by one nucleotide. The V gene is TRBV12-3 or TRBV12-4, the J gene TRBJ1-5; D may be TRBD1 (6 bases). CDR3 length: 13 residues. V lost 6 bases to trimming and J lost 2 bases, with 8 bases between them. Here the CDR3 reads CASSYRGNQPQHF. In DNA, the CDR3 is TGTGCCAGCAGCTACAGGGGCAATCAGCCCCAGCATTTT.

The chain has TRBV12-3 or TRBV12-4 and TRBJ2-5; D gene uncertain. With 6 bases removed from V and 6 bases from J, the gap between germline ends came to 11 bases. This CDR3 has 12 amino acids. CDR3: CASSPGLKTQYF. The CDR3 DNA reads TGTGCCAGCAGCCCCGGGTTGAAGACCCAGTACTTC.

The genes are TRBV6-1 and TRBJ2-1, with D uncertain. V was pared by 0 bases and J by 9 bases, with 15 bases between. Per germline, CDR1 MNHNS and CDR2 SASEGT. This CDR3 region has 15 residues. The DNA for the CDR3 is TGTGCCAGCAGTGAAGCGGTATTAGTTGTTGGTGAGCAGTTCTTC. It codes for CASSEAVLVVGEQFF.

CDR3 amino acids: CAWSVALAPAKNIQYF. The CDR3, as DNA: TGTGCCTGGAGTGTTGCCCTAGCCCCGGCCAAAAACATTCAGTACTTC. The chain couples TRBV30 to TRBJ2-4; possibly TRBD2 for D (5 bases). V lost 0 bases and J lost 1, with 13 bases in between. Germline CDR1 and CDR2: GTSNPN and SVGIG (reference sequence). The CDR3 has 16 amino acids.

The V gene is TRBV14, the J gene TRBJ1-3; D is unresolved. Germline V gene lookup returns CDR1 SGHDN and CDR2 FVKESK. Between the trimmed V and J ends, which lost 4 bases and 4 bases, there was a span of 8 bases. This CDR3 comprises 13 residues. The CDR3 spells CASSPSEGNTIYF. The DNA of the CDR3 is TGTGCCAGCAGCCCCTCCGAGGGAAACACCATATATTTT.

This chain links TRBV29-1 with TRBJ2-7; 11 positions agree with TRBD1. V trimming: 0 bases; J trimming: 6 bases; junction bases outside the gene matches: 4. The CDR3 spans 14 residues. Germline V gives CDR1 SQVTM, CDR2 ANQGSEA. The CDR3 sequence: CSVEDRGQGVEQYF. The CDR3 coding sequence is TGCAGCGTTGAAGATAGGGGACAGGGGGTCGAGCAGTACTTC.

The rearrangement joins TRBV5-1 to TRBJ2-2; 12 nucleotides agree with TRBD2. The CDR3 totals 19 residues. Germline loops: CDR1 SGHRS, CDR2 YFSETQ. V lost 0 bases and J lost 6; bases outside the gene matches: 12. The CDR3 DNA reads as TGCGCCAGCAGCTTGGGTCCCTCTGGACTAGCGGGGAGGGCCGGGGAGCTGTTTTTT. Its translation: CASSLGPSGLAGRAGELFF. Together with reference TRBV5-1 and TRBJ2-2, the CDR3 gives the full variable domain: KAGVTQTPRYLIKTRGQQVTLSCSPISGHRSVSWYQQTPGQGLQFLFEYFSETQRNKGNFPGRFSGRQFSNSRSEMNVSTLELGDSALYLCASSLGPSGLAGRAGELFFGEGSRLTVL.

The genes are TRBV18 and TRBJ1-4, with D possibly being TRBD1 (6 bases). The germline CDR1 and CDR2 sequences are KGHSH and LQKENI. V shed 2 bases and J shed 2 bases, with 15 bases lying between them. This CDR3 comprises 17 residues. DNA for the CDR3: TGTGCCAGCTCACCATTACAGGGAAGGAGGACTAATGAAAAACTGTTTTTT. Its protein product is CASSPLQGRRTNEKLFF.

The V gene is TRBV30, the J gene TRBJ2-3; possibly TRBD2 for D (6 bases). The germline gives CDR1 GTSNPN, CDR2 SVGIG (reference sequence). CDR3 size: 14 residues. The V and J ends lost 0 bases and 6 bases respectively, with 13 bases between them. The DNA of the CDR3 is TGTGCCTGGAGTGTACTTGCGGGGTCGGATACGCAGTATTTT. Amino acid sequence: CAWSVLAGSDTQYF. Drawing the rest from reference TRBV30 and TRBJ2-3, the complete variable domain is SQTIHQWPATLVQPVGSPLSLECTVEGTSNPNLYWYRQAAGRGLQLLFYSVGIGQISSEVPQNLSASRPQDRQFILSSKKLLLSDSGFYLCAWSVLAGSDTQYFGPGTRLTVL.

V is TRBV27 and J is TRBJ2-3; a weak D match, TRBD1 (5 bases). Germline V gene data show CDR1 as MNHEY and CDR2 as SMNVEV (reference sequence). The CDR3 is 14 residues long. Deletions cut 10 bases from V and 0 bases from J, with 14 bases between. CDR3 coding DNA: TGTGCCACTGGGGCGAGTTCTAGCACAGATACGCAGTATTTT. The encoded protein is CATGASSSTDTQYF.

The chain links TRBV30 to TRBJ1-1; the D is unclear. Per the germline V gene, CDR1 is GTSNPN and CDR2 is SVGIG (reference sequence). The CDR3 runs 11 residues. Between the trimmed V and J ends, which lost 5 bases and 0 bases, there was a span of 4 bases. The CDR3, as DNA: TGTGCCTGGTCCATGAACACTGAAGCTTTCTTT. Translation: CAWSMNTEAFF.

This clone was detected a few times. This chain uses TRBV27 with TRBJ2-4, with D perhaps TRBD2 (6 bases). Trimming removed 5 bases from V and 6 bases from J, with 17 bases in between. Germline V lookup: CDR1 MNHEY, CDR2 SMNVEV (reference sequence). CDR3 length equals 15 residues. The CDR3 is CASSTPRGPGNIQYF. The DNA of the CDR3 is TGTGCCAGCAGTACCCCGCGGGGCCCGGGAAACATTCAGTACTTC.

The rearrangement joins TRBV25-1 to TRBJ1-2, with 7 nucleotides matching TRBD1. Germline V gives CDR1 MGHDK, CDR2 SYGVNS. Trimming cost V 2 bases and J 2 bases; bases outside gene matches: 8. The CDR3 runs to 16 residues. CDR3 region: CASSEASGGWNYGYTF. DNA of the CDR3: TGTGCCAGCAGTGAAGCATCAGGGGGATGGAACTATGGCTACACCTTC.

The chain uses TRBV5-6 and TRBJ1-1; 9 nucleotides line up with TRBD1. This CDR3 is 14 amino acids long. Germline V gene sequence: CDR1 SGHDT, CDR2 YYEEEE. Germline trimming cut 6 bases from V and 3 bases from J; bases unmatched to any gene: 6. The CDR3 bases are TGTGCCAGCACCGGGACAGGGAGGGACACTGAAGCTTTCTTT. As protein: CASTGTGRDTEAFF.

The rearrangement links TRBV4-2 to TRBJ2-3; D remains ambiguous. The CDR3 is 16 amino acids. CDR1 is LGHNA, CDR2 YNFKEQ, per germline. The V and J ends lost 1 base and 1 base respectively, with 12 bases between them. CDR3 DNA sequence: TGTGCCAGCAGCCAAGCGAGGTCCAGCGGCACAGATACGCAGTATTTT. This sequence encodes CASSQARSSGTDTQYF.

The chain recombines TRBV5-6 with TRBJ1-1, with D unclear. In germline, CDR1 is SGHDT, CDR2 YYEEEE. This CDR3 comprises 12 residues. V was pared by 6 bases and J by 1 base, with 7 bases between. The CDR3 nucleotides read TGTGCCAGCATGCTAGGGAACACTGAAGCTTTCTTT. It codes for CASMLGNTEAFF.

This rearrangement joins TRBV12-3 or TRBV12-4 to TRBJ1-5; possible D gene TRBD1, 6 bases. Trimming pared 7 bases from V and 7 bases from J, leaving 14 bases between. This CDR3 comprises 13 residues. The CDR3 DNA reads as TGTGCCAGCACCGCCGCGGGGGGCCAGCCCCAGCATTTT. Protein: CASTAAGGQPQHF.

This clone was picked up a small number of times. The chain combines TRBV5-4 with TRBJ2-5, with TRBD2 matching 12 bases. CDR1 SGHNT and CDR2 YYREEE come from the germline V gene (reference sequence). CDR3 length: 16 amino acids. V was clipped by 4 bases and J by 1 base; unmatched bases: 5. Here the CDR3 reads CASSRTSGATQETQYF. CDR3 nucleotides: TGTGCCAGCAGCCGGACTAGCGGGGCGACCCAAGAGACCCAGTACTTC.

The genes are TRBV3-1 (or the pseudogene TRBV3-2) and TRBJ2-1; maybe TRBD2 (5 bases). The V gene's germline CDR1 is LGHDT and CDR2 YNNKEL (reference sequence). V dropped 3 bases and J dropped 7 bases, with 13 bases sitting between them. The CDR3 totals 14 residues. The CDR3 coding sequence is TGTGCCAGCAGCCACGAGGGCCACGGGAATGAGCAGTTCTTC. This translates into CASSHEGHGNEQFF.

This clone was detected only a few times. CDR3 DNA: TGTGCCTCAATACGGGGGGCCACAAACAATGAGCAGTTCTTC. It codes for CASIRGATNNEQFF. The gene calls are TRBV18 and TRBJ2-1; perhaps TRBD2 as D (7 bases). Looked up from germline, CDR1 is KGHSH and CDR2 is LQKENI. The CDR3 has 14 amino acids. Deletions cut 11 bases from V and 5 bases from J, with 19 bases between.

This rearrangement joins TRBV11-1 to TRBJ2-5; the D gene is possibly TRBD2 (6 bases). V shed 3 bases and J shed 9 bases, with 11 bases lying between them. In germline, CDR1 is SGHAT, CDR2 FQDESV (reference sequence). This CDR3 comprises 12 residues. The CDR3 region has the DNA TGTGCCAGCAGCTTGGGACTCTACGCCCAGTACTTC. Its protein product is CASSLGLYAQYF.

The chain is built from TRBV5-1 and TRBJ1-2; D may be TRBD1 (5 bases). Germline values: CDR1 SGHRS, CDR2 YFSETQ. There are 15 residues in the CDR3. Deletions cut 0 bases from V and 5 bases from J, with 14 bases between. The CDR3 spells CASSLESRGGYGYTF. CDR3 in DNA: TGCGCCAGCAGCTTGGAGTCTAGGGGTGGATATGGCTACACCTTC.

The CDR3 loop is CASSPPGLGPGETSYEQYF. The CDR3 nucleotides read TGTGCCAGCTCACCACCGGGTTTAGGCCCGGGAGAAACCTCCTACGAGCAGTACTTC. J is TRBJ2-7 and V is TRBV18; possible D gene TRBD2, 6 bases. The germline V gene encodes CDR1 KGHSH and CDR2 LQKENI. V was pared by 0 bases and J by 0 bases, with 21 bases between. The CDR3 consists of 19 residues.

The chain uses TRBV30 and TRBJ1-3; no definite D call. This CDR3 has 15 amino acids. V shed 0 bases and J shed 0 bases, with 9 bases lying between them. Germline V gene lookup returns CDR1 GTSNPN and CDR2 SVGIG (reference sequence). CDR3 sequence reads: CAWSVGRASGNTIYF. CDR3 bases: TGTGCCTGGAGTGTCGGGAGGGCCTCTGGAAACACCATATATTTT.